This T cell receptor beta chain is drawn from a study of regulatory T cells in long-lasting Graves disease. The study's findings and limits: Limited sample numbers may have lowered accuracy. Examination was confined to peripheral blood, excluding thyroid tissue.

With respect to this clonotype: Its antigen is currently unknown.

Noted time point: persistent/refractory GD, antithyroid drugs over 5 years with positive TRAb. The TCR library was made from RNA extracted from PBMCs. American Thyroid Association guidelines defined how Graves' disease was diagnosed. The V gene end was trimmed by 3 bases and the J gene end by 8 bases; junction bases not matched to a gene: 7. The CDR3 covers 15 residues. Looked up from germline, CDR1 is SGHRS and CDR2 is YFSETQ. iRepertoire HTBI primers and Arm-PCR of CDR3 regions built TCR beta libraries. Each CDR3 protein is one row after TCRdb ran MiXCR on the multiplex PCR reads. The repertoire includes roughly 400,000 distinct CDR3 sequences, 20% to 25% of them detected once, and 20% sits in the top ten.

The chain carries TRBV5-1 and TRBJ2-1, with 11 bases aligning to TRBD2. This specimen consisted of peripheral blood mononuclear cells (PBMCs), obtained when the disease was refractory, from a patient treated with antithyroid drugs. The sequence was collected from a female donor with Graves disease. The CDR3 loop reads CASSSGLAVWDEQFF. The CDR3 bases are TGCGCCAGCAGCTCGGGACTAGCGGTCTGGGATGAGCAGTTCTTC.